This T cell receptor (beta chain) was observed in a study of beta chain features in type 1 diabetes (dated by TCRdb to between 2018 and 2020). At the level of the whole study: No differences in mean age, gender distribution, total cell number or subset yield were found between patients and healthy donors. A total of 90 million to 120 million sorted cells were examined across all samples, and a strong correlation was observed between cell number per subset and RNA yield. The study compared the TCRB repertoires of sorted circulating CD4+ T cell subsets in recently diagnosed type 1 diabetes patients with those in matched healthy donors. Naive and central memory subsets were obtained from all 30 or so donors, but regulatory and stem cell-like memory subsets were isolated from only 8 patients and roughly eight healthy donors. The paper as a whole reports these results and caveats: In all four CD4+ subsets, TCRB CDR3 length was moderately but significantly shorter in type 1 diabetes patients. Fewer insertions and more nucleotide deletions at VDJ recombination sites were observed in patients with type 1 diabetes, implying thymic rearrangement abnormalities. Because cDNA was sequenced instead of genomic DNA, activated cells with high expression could be over-represented, although the groups did not differ in activation or CD3 levels. Only small numbers of individuals were included in the HLA sub-analyses, which left unresolved whether HLA type had any influence on TCRB rearrangement. The naive, central memory and regulatory TCRB repertoires appeared to resemble one another more closely among patients than among healthy donors. Shorter templates might be favored by PCR, yet because patient and control samples were amplified and corrected together, any such skew would affect both groups equally.

A single peripheral blood draw of around 0.11 L on average was collected from each donor into heparinised tubes. A BD FACSAria II and a panel including CD45RO, CCR7, CD25, CD127, CD95 and CD27 were used to sort naive, central memory, regulatory and stem cell-like memory CD4+ T cells. All sorted populations exceeded 95% purity. PBMCs were isolated immediately by Lymphoprep density gradient centrifugation and stained directly without culture. To minimize batch effects, samples were stained and sorted in pairs, one healthy donor with one patient per experiment. This clone was found a few times. The antigen it binds to is not known. Within one base of it there is no much larger clone, and no base qualities were kept. CDR1 and CDR2, per the germline V gene, are SGHDN and FVKESK. A distance of 12 bases separates the germline ends of V and J, which lose 0 bases and 1 base respectively. From the cysteine through the phenylalanine, the CDR3 covers 16 amino acids. The CDR3 DNA has 48 bases and is translated from base 1.

The High Capacity cDNA Reverse Transcription Kit was used to reverse transcribe all of the isolated RNA, meaning that expressed TCRB transcripts were what got sequenced. Deep immunoSEQ sequencing was performed on naive, central memory and regulatory T cell samples, with an average of about 4 million total reads per sample. Sorted cells were lysed in RLT buffer and RNA was extracted with DNase-treated RNeasy Micro or Mini kits, depending on cell number. To prevent cross-contamination, every cell subset was processed on its own, while patient and healthy donor samples were processed together. The immunoSEQ multiplex PCR was used to amplify TCRB sequences from cDNA, yielding 87-bp fragments that span the CDR3 region. Amplicons were sequenced on the Illumina HiSeq platform. The authors' analysis ran thus. Synthetic template baselines were used to correct PCR bias computationally, reads within Hamming distance 2 were collapsed together, and singletons that could not be merged were discarded. Reads were aligned to IMGT to assign V, D and J genes, CDR3 length, and insertions or deletions at six rearrangement sites. Within each subset, clonotype counts were normalized to sorted cell number, and only after that were true diversity and Gini coefficients computed with the tcR R package. Repertoire sharing was quantified using the overlap coefficient calculated on TCRB nucleotide sequences. As a proxy for the pre-selection repertoire, out-of-frame TCRB sequences from naive cells were analyzed. TCRdb retrieved this table from immuneACCESS and kept in-frame rearrangements only. Not all clones are present; in checked studies, unresolved V genes account for under half, and no reason is known for the remainder. Clone size and the V and J calls come from that table; the DNA yielded D and trimming. This sample gives approximately 730,000 clones in total; roughly 13% of them show up just once. The leading ten clones occupy less than 0.025% of the sample.

The TCR originated in a man aged 18-30 years with type 1 diabetes. Material for sequencing was naive CD4+ T cells from blood. The label giving this sample's cell subset or site can be read as: true naive CD4+ T cells. The rearranged chain carries TRBV14 and TRBJ1-1; the D gene assignment is ambiguous. The CDR3 region has the sequence CASSQDVGVANTEAFF. DNA sequence: TGTGCCAGCAGCCAAGATGTGGGTGTCGCGAACACTGAAGCTTTCTTT.